This T cell receptor beta chain was recovered during a study of blood T cells in healthy people across ages. Study results and limitations: Observed TCR beta diversity showed a strong correlation with the percentage of naive T cells as measured by flow cytometry. Diversity of TCR beta per million T cells declined in a roughly linear way with age.

Combining a sample-barcoded 5' primer with a J-beta primer mix, a second PCR ran for 7 to 11 cycles. Carrying 12 random nucleotides, a template-switch adaptor labeled each individual cDNA molecule. TCRdb recomputed calls from the 5' RACE reads with MiXCR, one row per CDR3 protein. The sample comprises 790,000 or so distinct CDR3 sequences, about 47% of which are singletons, and roughly 20% rests with the top ten. They isolated at least 7 million PBMCs from each sample. Concerning this clonotype: Its target is not known.

Losses at the gene ends were 4 bases for V and 7 bases for J; bases not matched to a gene: 9. The CDR3 has 14 residues. CDR1 DFQATT and CDR2 SNEGSKA come from the germline V gene (reference sequence). The genes are TRBV20-1 and TRBJ2-7; 11 nucleotides agree with TRBD1. The sample taken for sequencing was blood. This receptor was identified in a man older than 75 in good health. Here the CDR3 reads CSATGQGARGEQYF. CDR3 nucleotide sequence: TGCAGTGCTACCGGACAGGGGGCGCGAGGTGAGCAGTACTTC.